This TCR beta chain was identified during a study of CD8 T cells in ankylosing spondylitis. Study-level points and caveats: A TCR beta motif made of about 8 highly homologous variants seemed typical of ankylosing spondylitis blood. As for the disease-linked clones, they showed a CD8+ phenotype and occurred at relatively low frequencies in peripheral blood. Matched ankylosing spondylitis synovial fluid reportedly showed significant enrichment of disease-linked clones.

Each CDR3 protein gets one entry after TCRdb re-called the 5' RACE reads with MiXCR. Of around 140,000 distinct CDR3 sequences detected, 10% to 12% appear once; the ten largest clones hold about 4%. This clonotype showed up many times. No antigen is known for it. Germline V gene sequence: CDR1 SGHVS, CDR2 FNYEAQ. CDR3 size: 14 residues. V dropped 4 bases and J dropped 0 bases, with 6 bases sitting between them. The sequence came from a female donor with ankylosing spondylitis or in good health (not recorded which). The chain links TRBV7-6 to TRBJ1-4, with no clear D. Sequencing was done on a sample of blood, either unsorted or a sorted T cell fraction (not recorded which). CDR3 residues: CASSSRATNEKLFF. The CDR3 region has the DNA TGTGCCAGCAGCTCGCGGGCAACTAATGAAAAACTGTTTTTT.